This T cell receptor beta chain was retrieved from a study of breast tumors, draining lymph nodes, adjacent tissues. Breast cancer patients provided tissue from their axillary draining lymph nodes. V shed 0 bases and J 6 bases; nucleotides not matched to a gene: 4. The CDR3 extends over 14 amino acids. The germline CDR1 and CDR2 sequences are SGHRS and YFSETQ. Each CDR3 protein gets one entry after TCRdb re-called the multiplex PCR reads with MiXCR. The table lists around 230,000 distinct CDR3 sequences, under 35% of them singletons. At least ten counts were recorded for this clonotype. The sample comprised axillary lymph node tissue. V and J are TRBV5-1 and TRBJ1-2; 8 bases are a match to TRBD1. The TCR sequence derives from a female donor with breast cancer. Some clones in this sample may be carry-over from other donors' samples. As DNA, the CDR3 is TGCGCCAGCAGCTTGGCGACAGGGGTGGATGGCTACACCTTC. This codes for CASSLATGVDGYTF.